Shown below are 27 T cell receptor beta chains from a single sample sequenced in a study of T-cell reconstitution after alpha-beta-depleted transplantation in children. A library of TCRbeta sequences, prepared with unique molecular identifiers, was generated. TCRdb re-derived calls from the PCR reads in MiXCR, one entry per CDR3 protein. Found here are about 640,000 distinct CDR3 sequences, 16% of them singletons; the top ten hold 1.1%. The sequencing used PBMCs from the stem cell graft donor, collected from the stem cell graft. The receptors stem from a human donor who donated a stem cell graft to a child with acute myeloid leukemia.

Only a few counts were recorded for this clonotype. J is TRBJ1-2 and V is TRBV27, with D maybe TRBD1 (6 bases). From germline, CDR1 is MNHEY and CDR2 SMNVEV (reference sequence). V lost 5 bases and J lost 0, with 13 bases in between. CDR3 length: 15 amino acids. The DNA of the CDR3 is TGTGCCAGCAGTGCACAGGGTCGGGCTAACTATGGCTACACCTTC. Protein product: CASSAQGRANYGYTF.

J is TRBJ2-2 and V is TRBV7-6; TRBD2 matches 7 bases. This CDR3 is built from 18 residues. CDR1 is SGHVS, CDR2 FNYEAQ, per germline. V shed 1 base and J 5 bases; nucleotides not matched to a gene: 13. CDR3: CASSLGTRPLSGTGELFF. The CDR3 DNA reads TGTGCCAGCAGCTTAGGTACCAGGCCTCTTAGCGGGACCGGGGAGCTGTTTTTT.

This clonotype showed up many times. The chain recombines TRBV27 with TRBJ2-7; 7 bases agree with TRBD2. Trimming removed 11 bases from V and 7 bases from J; junction bases left unmatched: 8. Looked up from germline, CDR1 is MNHEY and CDR2 is SMNVEV (reference sequence). The CDR3 contains 11 residues. The CDR3 DNA is TGTGCCTCCGGGGGGTGGTCTGAGCAGTACTTC. This sequence encodes CASGGWSEQYF.

The DNA for the CDR3 is TGTGCCAGCAGTTCCCGGACTAGGGCTATCGAGGAGCAGTTCTTC. It codes for CASSSRTRAIEEQFF. The chain carries TRBV6-2 or TRBV6-3 and TRBJ2-1, with TRBD2 matching 7 bases. Germline assignment: CDR1 MNHEY and CDR2 SVGEGT. The CDR3 is 15 residues long. The junction had 13 bases not matched to a gene; V was cut back by 4 bases and J by 10 bases.

The V and J genes are TRBV5-1 and TRBJ1-1, with 10 nucleotides matching TRBD1. Trimming took 2 bases from V and 6 from J; bases not matched to a gene: 13. From germline, CDR1 is SGHRS and CDR2 YFSETQ. The length of the CDR3 is 17 residues. The CDR3 spells CASSLPDRGQGGPEAFF. In nucleotides, the CDR3 is TGCGCCAGCAGCTTACCCGACAGGGGGCAAGGCGGCCCTGAAGCTTTCTTT. Full variable domain (missing parts from reference TRBV5-1 and TRBJ1-1): KAGVTQTPRYLIKTRGQQVTLSCSPISGHRSVSWYQQTPGQGLQFLFEYFSETQRNKGNFPGRFSGRQFSNSRSEMNVSTLELGDSALYLCASSLPDRGQGGPEAFFGQGTRLTVV.

This clonotype was detected ten times or more. V gene TRBV10-3 combines with J gene TRBJ2-5; either TRBD1 or TRBD2 may supply D (6 bases each). Germline assignment: CDR1 ENHRY and CDR2 SYGVKD. V lost 2 bases and J lost 4, with 11 bases in between. CDR3 length equals 14 residues. CDR3 in DNA: TGTGCCATCAGTGAGCGAGGGGGGAGAGAGACCCAGTACTTC. Its protein product is CAISERGGRETQYF.

This clonotype was seen a handful of times. The V gene is TRBV7-9, the J gene TRBJ1-4, with a possible D match to TRBD1 (5 bases). The CDR3 extends over 12 amino acids. CDR1 and CDR2 from the germline V gene are SEHNR and FQNEAQ (reference sequence). V gave up 5 bases and J gave up 8 bases, with 9 bases separating them. CDR3 nucleotide sequence: TGTGCCAGCAGCAAAGGGGAGGAAAAACTGTTTTTT. Protein product: CASSKGEEKLFF. Supplemented by reference TRBV7-9 and TRBJ1-4, the full variable domain reads DTGVSQNPRHKITKRGQNVTFRCDPISEHNRLYWYRQTLGQGPEFLTYFQNEAQLEKSRLLSDRFSAERPKGSFSTLEIQRTEQGDSAMYLCASSKGEEKLFFGSGTQLSVL.

Many counts were recorded for this clonotype. The DNA for the CDR3 is TGTGCCAGCAGCGTATGGGGAATGTCGCAGTTCTTC. Amino acids: CASSVWGMSQFF. The rearrangement uses TRBV9 and TRBJ2-1; D is undetermined. V shed 1 base and J shed 12 bases, with 11 bases lying between them. Germline V gives CDR1 SGDLS, CDR2 YYNGEE. The CDR3 covers 12 residues.

This clonotype was counted a few times. CDR3 protein: CASSGPGLYEQYF. The CDR3 region has the DNA TGCGCCAGCAGTGGACCAGGGCTCTACGAGCAGTACTTC. The chain joins TRBV5-1 to TRBJ2-7; a possible D gene is TRBD1 (5 bases). Trimming took off 5 bases at V and 3 bases at J, with 12 bases between the two ends. The CDR3 consists of 13 residues. Germline loops: CDR1 SGHRS, CDR2 YFSETQ. The whole variable domain, filled in from reference TRBV5-1 and TRBJ2-7, reads KAGVTQTPRYLIKTRGQQVTLSCSPISGHRSVSWYQQTPGQGLQFLFEYFSETQRNKGNFPGRFSGRQFSNSRSEMNVSTLELGDSALYLCASSGPGLYEQYFGPGTRLTVT.

The chain links TRBV20-1 to TRBJ1-1; a weak D match, TRBD1 (5 bases). The CDR3 consists of 10 residues. Trimming pared 6 bases from V and 6 bases from J, leaving 8 bases between. Germline CDR1 DFQATT, CDR2 SNEGSKA (reference sequence). DNA of the CDR3: TGCAGTGCGGGACGGGCTGAAGCTTTCTTT. Its translation: CSAGRAEAFF.

This clonotype was seen a handful of times. This rearrangement joins TRBV4-1 to TRBJ2-5, with D unclear. The germline V and J ends were trimmed by 3 bases and 2 bases, with 10 bases remaining between them. CDR3 length: 14 residues. Germline V gene data show CDR1 as MGHRA and CDR2 as YSYEKL. CDR3 amino acids: CASSQFIEQETQYF. The DNA for the CDR3 is TGCGCCAGCAGCCAGTTCATAGAACAAGAGACCCAGTACTTC.

This clonotype appeared many times. This chain joins TRBV18 and TRBJ1-6; 10 bases map to TRBD1. V trimming: 2 bases; J trimming: 7 bases; junction bases outside the gene matches: 2. The germline CDR1 and CDR2 sequences are KGHSH and LQKENI. This CDR3 is built from 15 residues. CDR3: CASSPRDRGNSPLHF. The CDR3 DNA reads as TGTGCCAGCTCACCAAGGGACAGGGGAAATTCACCCCTCCACTTT. Together with reference TRBV18 and TRBJ1-6, the CDR3 gives the full variable domain: NAGVMQNPRHLVRRRGQEARLRCSPMKGHSHVYWYRQLPEEGLKFMVYLQKENIIDESGMPKERFSAEFPKEGPSILRIQQVVRGDSAAYFCASSPRDRGNSPLHFGNGTRLTVT.

In regard to this clonotype: This may come from a read error, since a much larger clone is one base off. The chain couples TRBV29-1 to TRBJ2-7; 7 nucleotides line up with TRBD1. V lost 0 bases, J lost 8 bases, and 13 bases stayed unmatched. The CDR3 is 15 amino acids. Germline CDR1 and CDR2: SQVTM and ANQGSEA. CDR3 sequence reads: CSVEDNRQGIGQQYF. The DNA for the CDR3 is TGCAGCGTTGAAGATAACCGACAGGGAATCGGCCAGCAGTACTTC.

Many counts were recorded for this clonotype. The chain has TRBV20-1 and TRBJ1-1; 7 bases fit TRBD1. V shed 6 bases and J 4 bases; nucleotides not matched to a gene: 11. CDR1 and CDR2 (germline): DFQATT, SNEGSKA (reference sequence). CDR3 length: 14 residues. The DNA for the CDR3 is TGCAGTGCCCCGCTTACTCGACAGGGCACTGAAGCTTTCTTT. As protein: CSAPLTRQGTEAFF.

The gene calls are TRBV20-1 and TRBJ2-5, with D possibly TRBD2 on 7 matching bases. Germline V CDR1 and CDR2: DFQATT, SNEGSKA (reference sequence). The CDR3 loop spans 14 amino acids. Between the trimmed V and J ends, which lost 5 bases and 5 bases, there was a span of 18 bases. CDR3 sequence (DNA): TGCAGTGCTCGGAAGGGGGGGAGGTCGGAGACCCAGTACTTC. Translating gives CSARKGGRSETQYF.

This clonotype was seen a single time. This chain joins TRBV15 and TRBJ1-4; 8 positions agree with TRBD1. The germline CDR1 and CDR2 sequences are LNHNV and YYDKDF (reference sequence). The CDR3 has 16 residues. The V segment lost 3 bases and the J segment 0 bases; nucleotides outside the gene matches: 3. CDR3 protein: CATSRDRDATNEKLFF. DNA of the CDR3: TGTGCCACCAGCAGGGACAGGGATGCAACTAATGAAAAACTGTTTTTT.

This clonotype appeared a few times. This chain connects TRBV7-3 to TRBJ1-1; D is unclear. The ends were cut back, 5 bases at V and 0 bases at J, with 13 bases in the middle. This CDR3 contains 15 residues. CDR1 and CDR2 (germline): SGHTA, FQGTGA. CDR3 DNA sequence: TGTGCCAGCAGCCCTAACGGCCTCATGAACACTGAAGCTTTCTTT. It is translated as CASSPNGLMNTEAFF.

The table lists this clonotype with many counts. V gene TRBV29-1 combines with J gene TRBJ2-5, with D maybe TRBD1 (5 bases). The V and J ends lost 3 bases and 3 bases respectively, with 8 bases between them. Germline lookup yields CDR1 SQVTM and CDR2 ANQGSEA. The CDR3 covers 12 residues. The CDR3 sequence is CSVDMTEETQYF. CDR3 bases: TGCAGCGTTGATATGACAGAAGAGACCCAGTACTTC.

A few counts support this clonotype. The chain has TRBV4-3 and TRBJ1-2, with D possibly matching TRBD1 (5 bases). Trimming pared 3 bases from V and 4 bases from J, leaving 12 bases between. This CDR3 contains 14 residues. Germline V gene sequence: CDR1 LGHNA, CDR2 YSLEER. CDR3 coding DNA: TGCGCCAGCAGCCAGGGGGGAGACAGCTATGGCTACACCTTC. Protein: CASSQGGDSYGYTF.

This clonotype was recorded many times. The chain couples TRBV5-6 to TRBJ1-4; unclear D gene. This CDR3 comprises 14 residues. In germline, CDR1 is SGHDT, CDR2 YYEEEE. V was pared by 0 bases and J by 0 bases, with 3 bases between. Here the CDR3 DNA reads TGTGCCAGCAGCTTGGCTGCAACTAATGAAAAACTGTTTTTT. The encoded protein is CASSLAATNEKLFF.

This clonotype has at least ten counts. The chain uses TRBV12-3 or TRBV12-4 and TRBJ2-1, with D perhaps matching TRBD1 (5 bases). Trimming removed 6 bases at V and 2 bases at J, with 14 bases between. The CDR3 has 15 amino acids. The CDR3: CASSEQAITYNEQFF. In nucleotides, the CDR3 is TGTGCCAGCAGCGAACAGGCGATCACCTACAATGAGCAGTTCTTC.

At least ten counts were recorded for this clonotype. This chain joins TRBV29-1 and TRBJ1-1; D is undetermined. CDR1 is SQVTM, CDR2 ANQGSEA, per germline. The CDR3 consists of 14 residues. V shed 6 bases and J shed 0 bases, with 14 bases lying between them. CDR3 DNA sequence: TGCAGCGTACCGAAAACAGCTCTGAACACTGAAGCTTTCTTT. As protein: CSVPKTALNTEAFF. Full variable domain (missing parts from reference TRBV29-1 and TRBJ1-1): SAVISQKPSRDICQRGTSLTIQCQVDSQVTMMFWYRQQPGQSLTLIATANQGSEATYESGFVIDKFPISRPNLTFSTLTVSNMSPEDSSIYLCSVPKTALNTEAFFGQGTRLTVV.

This clonotype was seen a handful of times. The CDR3 DNA reads TGCGCCAGCAGCCCTAGACGGATCATCACAGATACGCAGTATTTT. Translated: CASSPRRIITDTQYF. This chain connects TRBV5-1 to TRBJ2-3, with D unresolved. V lost 4 bases and J 2 bases, leaving 14 bases between the germline ends. There are 15 residues in the CDR3. Per germline, CDR1 SGHRS and CDR2 YFSETQ.

This clonotype was seen ten or more times. The chain employs TRBV29-1 and TRBJ2-3; a weak D match, TRBD1 (6 bases). The V gene's germline CDR1 is SQVTM and CDR2 ANQGSEA. The CDR3 is 14 residues long. Trimming left V 2 bases short and J 4 bases short, with 13 bases between. The DNA for the CDR3 is TGCAGCGTTGAAACAGGGAATGTTCCAGATACGCAGTATTTT. As protein: CSVETGNVPDTQYF.

This clonotype appeared a few times. V gene TRBV24-1 combines with J gene TRBJ1-5, with TRBD1 as a possible D gene (6 bases). The CDR3 covers 19 residues. The V end was cut by 5 bases, the J end by 1 base, with 23 bases between. CDR1 and CDR2 from the germline V gene are KGHDR and SFDVKD. This CDR3 reads CATSVPRTADPLSNQPQHF. DNA for the CDR3: TGTGCCACCAGTGTCCCGAGGACAGCGGACCCCTTAAGCAATCAGCCCCAGCATTTT.

This clonotype was observed many times. The chain joins TRBV13 to TRBJ2-1; the D is unclear. The CDR3 has 11 amino acids. Trimming took 4 bases from V and 8 from J, leaving 6 bases between them. Germline CDR1 PRHDT, CDR2 FYEKMQ (reference sequence). As DNA, the CDR3 is TGTGCCAGCAGCTCCTCCCATGAGCAGTTCTTC. Its translation: CASSSSHEQFF.

The gene calls are TRBV12-3 or TRBV12-4 and TRBJ1-1; the D is unclear. Trimming cost V 6 bases and J 6 bases, with 20 bases left between them. The CDR3 has 15 amino acids. The CDR3 sequence: CASRHRRARGPEAFF. The CDR3 DNA follows: TGTGCCAGCAGACATAGACGGGCTCGAGGCCCTGAAGCTTTCTTT.